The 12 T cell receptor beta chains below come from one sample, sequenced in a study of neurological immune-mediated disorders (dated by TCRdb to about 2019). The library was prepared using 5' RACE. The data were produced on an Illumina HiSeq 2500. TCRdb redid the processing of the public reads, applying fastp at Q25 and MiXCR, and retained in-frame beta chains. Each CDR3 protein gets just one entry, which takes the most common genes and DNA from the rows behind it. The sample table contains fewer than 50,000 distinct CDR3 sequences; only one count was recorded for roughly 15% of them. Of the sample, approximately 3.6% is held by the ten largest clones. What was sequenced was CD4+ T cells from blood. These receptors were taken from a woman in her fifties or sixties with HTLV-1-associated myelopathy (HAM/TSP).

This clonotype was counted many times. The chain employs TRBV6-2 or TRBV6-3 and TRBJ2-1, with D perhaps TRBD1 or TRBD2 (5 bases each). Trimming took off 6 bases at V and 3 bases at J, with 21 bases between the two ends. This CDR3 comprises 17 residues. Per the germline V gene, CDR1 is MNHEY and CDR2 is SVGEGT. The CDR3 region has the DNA TGTGCCAGCAGCCTCCTCGCGACAGTGGGACGCTACAATGAGCAGTTCTTC. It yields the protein CASSLLATVGRYNEQFF.

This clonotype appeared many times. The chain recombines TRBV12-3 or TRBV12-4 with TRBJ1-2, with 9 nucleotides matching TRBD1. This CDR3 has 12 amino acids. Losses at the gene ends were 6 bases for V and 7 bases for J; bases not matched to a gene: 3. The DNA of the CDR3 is TGTGCCAGCAGACAGGACAGGGGTGGCTACACCTTC. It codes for CASRQDRGGYTF.

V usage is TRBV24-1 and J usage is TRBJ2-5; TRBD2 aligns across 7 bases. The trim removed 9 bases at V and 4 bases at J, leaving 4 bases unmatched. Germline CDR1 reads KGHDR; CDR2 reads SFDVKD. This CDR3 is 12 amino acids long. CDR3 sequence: CATSGGRETQYF. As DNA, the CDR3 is TGTGCCACCTCGGGAGGCAGAGAGACCCAGTACTTC.

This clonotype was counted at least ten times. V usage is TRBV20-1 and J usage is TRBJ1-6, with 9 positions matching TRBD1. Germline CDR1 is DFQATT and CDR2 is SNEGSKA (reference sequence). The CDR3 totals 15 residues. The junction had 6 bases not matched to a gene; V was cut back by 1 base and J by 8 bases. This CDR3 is CSARVSGTGHSPLHF. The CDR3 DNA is TGCAGTGCTAGAGTATCCGGGACAGGGCATTCACCCCTCCACTTT.

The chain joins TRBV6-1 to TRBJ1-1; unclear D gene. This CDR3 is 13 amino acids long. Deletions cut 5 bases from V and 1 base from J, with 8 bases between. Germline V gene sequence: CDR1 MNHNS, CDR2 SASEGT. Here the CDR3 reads CASSNGKNTEAFF. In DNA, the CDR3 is TGTGCCAGCAGTAACGGCAAGAACACTGAAGCTTTCTTT.

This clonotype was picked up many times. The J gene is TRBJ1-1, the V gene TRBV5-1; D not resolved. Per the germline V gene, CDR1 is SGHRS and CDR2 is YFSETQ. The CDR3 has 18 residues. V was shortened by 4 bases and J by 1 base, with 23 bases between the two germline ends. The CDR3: CASSTGWTSGLTNTEAFF. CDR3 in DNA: TGCGCCAGCAGCACGGGGTGGACCTCTGGACTTACGAACACTGAAGCTTTCTTT.

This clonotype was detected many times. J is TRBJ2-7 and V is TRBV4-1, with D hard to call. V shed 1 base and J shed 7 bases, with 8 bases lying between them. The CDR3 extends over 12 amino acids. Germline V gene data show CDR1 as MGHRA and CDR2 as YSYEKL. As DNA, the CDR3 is TGCGCCAGCAGCCAAGTACTCGGGGAGCAGTACTTC. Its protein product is CASSQVLGEQYF.

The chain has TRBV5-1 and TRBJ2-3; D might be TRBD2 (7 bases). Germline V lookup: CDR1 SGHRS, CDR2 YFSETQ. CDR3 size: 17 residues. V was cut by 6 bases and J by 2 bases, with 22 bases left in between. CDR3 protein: CASTDGRGPGNTDTQYF. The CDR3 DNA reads TGCGCCAGCACTGATGGGCGGGGGCCTGGTAACACAGATACGCAGTATTTT.

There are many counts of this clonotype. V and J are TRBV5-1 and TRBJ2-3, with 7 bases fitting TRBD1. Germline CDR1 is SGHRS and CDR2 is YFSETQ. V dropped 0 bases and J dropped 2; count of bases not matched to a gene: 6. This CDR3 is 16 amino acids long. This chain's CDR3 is CASSLVSGQITDTQYF. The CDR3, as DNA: TGCGCCAGCAGCTTGGTCTCGGGACAGATCACAGATACGCAGTATTTT.

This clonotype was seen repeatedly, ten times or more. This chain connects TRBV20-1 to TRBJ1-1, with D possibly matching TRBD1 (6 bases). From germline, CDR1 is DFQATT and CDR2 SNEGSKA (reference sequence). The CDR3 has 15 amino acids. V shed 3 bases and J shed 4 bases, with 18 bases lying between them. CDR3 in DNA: TGCAGTGCTAGCCCCGGGGGCCGAGATAGCACTGAAGCTTTCTTT. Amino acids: CSASPGGRDSTEAFF.

DNA of the CDR3: TGCGCCAGCAGCTTGGCCCGAGGTGAAGGCACCACGGATACGCAGTATTTT. It is translated as CASSLARGEGTTDTQYF. The gene calls are TRBV5-1 and TRBJ2-3; D is unclear. This CDR3 has 17 amino acids. V lost 0 bases, J lost 6 bases, and 20 bases lay in between. The germline V gene encodes CDR1 SGHRS and CDR2 YFSETQ.

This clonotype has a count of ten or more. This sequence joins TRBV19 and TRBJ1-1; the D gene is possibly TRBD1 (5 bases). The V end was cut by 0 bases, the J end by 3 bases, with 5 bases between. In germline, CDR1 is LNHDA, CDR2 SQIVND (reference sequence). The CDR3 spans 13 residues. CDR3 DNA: TGTGCCAGTAGTATAGACAGGGACACTGAAGCTTTCTTT. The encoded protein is CASSIDRDTEAFF.